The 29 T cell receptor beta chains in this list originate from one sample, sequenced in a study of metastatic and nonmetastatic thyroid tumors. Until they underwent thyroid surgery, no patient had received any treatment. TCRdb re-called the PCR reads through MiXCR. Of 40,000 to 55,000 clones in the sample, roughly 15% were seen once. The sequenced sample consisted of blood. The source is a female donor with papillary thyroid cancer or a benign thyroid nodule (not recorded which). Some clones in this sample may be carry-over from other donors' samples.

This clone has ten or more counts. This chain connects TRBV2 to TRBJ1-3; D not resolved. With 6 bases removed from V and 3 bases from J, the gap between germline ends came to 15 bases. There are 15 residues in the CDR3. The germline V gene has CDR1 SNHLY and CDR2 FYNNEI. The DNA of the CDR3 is TGTGCCAGCAGGCCCGGGGAGGGCGGTGGAAACACCATATATTTT. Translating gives CASRPGEGGGNTIYF.

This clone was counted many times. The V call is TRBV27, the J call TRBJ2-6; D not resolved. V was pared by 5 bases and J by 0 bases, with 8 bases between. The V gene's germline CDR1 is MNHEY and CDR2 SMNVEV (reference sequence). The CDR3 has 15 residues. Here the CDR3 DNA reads TGTGCCAGCAGTACACCCCTCTCTGGGGCCAACGTCCTGACTTTC. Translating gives CASSTPLSGANVLTF.

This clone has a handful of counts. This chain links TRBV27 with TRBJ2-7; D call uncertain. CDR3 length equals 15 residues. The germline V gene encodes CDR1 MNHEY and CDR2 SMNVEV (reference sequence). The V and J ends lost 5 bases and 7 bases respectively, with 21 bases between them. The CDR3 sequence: CASSPLLYQPWEQYF. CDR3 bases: TGTGCCAGCAGTCCTCTCCTCTACCAACCCTGGGAGCAGTACTTC.

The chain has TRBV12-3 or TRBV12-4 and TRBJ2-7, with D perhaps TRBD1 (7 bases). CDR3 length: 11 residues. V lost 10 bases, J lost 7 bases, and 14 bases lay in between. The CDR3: CAIRGAGEQYF. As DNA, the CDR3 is TGTGCCATCAGGGGGGCAGGGGAGCAGTACTTC.

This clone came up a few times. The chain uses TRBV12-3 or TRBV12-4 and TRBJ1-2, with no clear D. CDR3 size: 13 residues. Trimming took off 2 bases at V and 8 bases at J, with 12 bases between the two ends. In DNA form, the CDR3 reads TGTGCCAGCAGTTTACCGAACTTCGGCGGCTACACCTTC. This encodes CASSLPNFGGYTF.

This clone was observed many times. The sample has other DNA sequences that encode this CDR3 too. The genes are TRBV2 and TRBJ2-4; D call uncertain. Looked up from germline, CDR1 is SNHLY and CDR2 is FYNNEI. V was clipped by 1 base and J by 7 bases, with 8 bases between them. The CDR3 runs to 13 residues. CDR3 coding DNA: TGTGCCAGCAGTGAAGGGGGTAACAACATTCAGTACTTC. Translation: CASSEGGNNIQYF.

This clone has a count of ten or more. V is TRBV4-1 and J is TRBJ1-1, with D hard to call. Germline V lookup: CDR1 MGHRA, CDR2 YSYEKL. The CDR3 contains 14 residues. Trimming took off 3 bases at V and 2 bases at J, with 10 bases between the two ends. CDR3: CASSHRDVNTEAFF. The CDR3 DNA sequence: TGCGCCAGCAGCCATAGGGATGTTAACACTGAAGCTTTCTTT.

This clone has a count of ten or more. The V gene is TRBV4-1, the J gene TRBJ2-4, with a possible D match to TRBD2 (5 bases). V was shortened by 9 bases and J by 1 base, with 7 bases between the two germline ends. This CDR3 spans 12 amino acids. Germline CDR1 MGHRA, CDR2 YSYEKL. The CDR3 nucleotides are TGCGCCAGGCCGGGGGCCAAAAACATTCAGTACTTC. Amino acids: CARPGAKNIQYF.

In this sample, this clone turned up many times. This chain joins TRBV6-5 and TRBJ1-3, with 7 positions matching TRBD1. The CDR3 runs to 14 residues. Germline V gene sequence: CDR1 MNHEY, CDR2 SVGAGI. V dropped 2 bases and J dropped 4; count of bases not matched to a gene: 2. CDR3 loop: CASSYQTGGNTIYF. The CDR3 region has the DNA TGTGCCAGCAGTTACCAGACAGGGGGAAACACCATATATTTT.

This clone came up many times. CDR3 DNA sequence: TGTGCCAGCAGTGACAGCAGCAATCAGCCCCAGCATTTT. It codes for CASSDSSNQPQHF. The gene calls are TRBV6-1 and TRBJ1-5; D ambiguous. V shed 3 bases and J shed 1 base, with 4 bases lying between them. The CDR3 is made up of 13 amino acids. CDR1 MNHNS and CDR2 SASEGT come from the germline V gene.

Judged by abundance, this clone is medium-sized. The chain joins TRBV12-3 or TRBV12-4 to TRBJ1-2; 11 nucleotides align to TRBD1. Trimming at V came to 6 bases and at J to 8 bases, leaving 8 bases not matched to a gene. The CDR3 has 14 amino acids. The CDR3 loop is CASSWTGGLGGYTF. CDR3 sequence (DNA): TGTGCCAGCAGCTGGACAGGGGGCCTGGGGGGCTACACCTTC.

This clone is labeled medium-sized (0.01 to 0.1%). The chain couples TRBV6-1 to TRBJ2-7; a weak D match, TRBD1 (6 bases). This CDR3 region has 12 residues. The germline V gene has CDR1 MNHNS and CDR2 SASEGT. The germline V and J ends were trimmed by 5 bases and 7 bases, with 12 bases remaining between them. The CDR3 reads CASSSADREQYF. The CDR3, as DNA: TGTGCCAGCAGTTCTGCCGACAGGGAGCAGTACTTC.

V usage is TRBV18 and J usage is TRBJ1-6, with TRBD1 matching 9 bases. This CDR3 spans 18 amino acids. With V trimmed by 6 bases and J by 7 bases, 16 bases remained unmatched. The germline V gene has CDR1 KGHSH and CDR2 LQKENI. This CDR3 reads CASSPGTGTGGGNSPLHF. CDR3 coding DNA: TGTGCCAGCTCTCCCGGGACAGGGACCGGCGGAGGGAATTCACCCCTCCACTTT.

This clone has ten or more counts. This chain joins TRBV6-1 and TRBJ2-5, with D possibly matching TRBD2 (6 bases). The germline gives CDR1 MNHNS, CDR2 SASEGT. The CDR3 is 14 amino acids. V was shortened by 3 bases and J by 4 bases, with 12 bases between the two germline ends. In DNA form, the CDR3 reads TGTGCCAGCAGTGACCGGGGGTTGGGAGAGACCCAGTACTTC. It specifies CASSDRGLGETQYF.

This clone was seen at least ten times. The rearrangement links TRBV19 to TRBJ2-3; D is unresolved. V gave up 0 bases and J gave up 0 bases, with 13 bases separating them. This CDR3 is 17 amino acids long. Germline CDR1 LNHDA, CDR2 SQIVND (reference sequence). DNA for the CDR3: TGTGCCAGTAGTATAGAAACTCTTCCCGTTAGCACAGATACGCAGTATTTT. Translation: CASSIETLPVSTDTQYF.

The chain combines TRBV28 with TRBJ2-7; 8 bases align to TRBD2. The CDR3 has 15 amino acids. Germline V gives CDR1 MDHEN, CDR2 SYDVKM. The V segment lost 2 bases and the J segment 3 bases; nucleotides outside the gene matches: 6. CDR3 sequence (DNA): TGTGCCAGCAGTTTAGGTAGCGGGATCAACTACGAGCAGTACTTC. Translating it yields CASSLGSGINYEQYF.

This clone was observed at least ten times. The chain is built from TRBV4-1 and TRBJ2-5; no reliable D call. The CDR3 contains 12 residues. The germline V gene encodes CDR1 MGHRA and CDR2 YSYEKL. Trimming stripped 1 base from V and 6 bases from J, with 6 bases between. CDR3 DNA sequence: TGCGCCAGCAGCCAAGTTGGAAAGACCCAGTACTTC. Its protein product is CASSQVGKTQYF.

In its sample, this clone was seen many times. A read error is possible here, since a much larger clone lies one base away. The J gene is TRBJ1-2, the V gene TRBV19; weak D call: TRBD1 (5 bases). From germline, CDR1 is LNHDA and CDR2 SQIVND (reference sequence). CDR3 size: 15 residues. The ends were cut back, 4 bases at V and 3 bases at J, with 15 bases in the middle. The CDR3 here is CASSSWGSLDYGYTF. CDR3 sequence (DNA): TGTGCCAGTAGTAGCTGGGGCTCCCTCGACTATGGCTACACCTTC.

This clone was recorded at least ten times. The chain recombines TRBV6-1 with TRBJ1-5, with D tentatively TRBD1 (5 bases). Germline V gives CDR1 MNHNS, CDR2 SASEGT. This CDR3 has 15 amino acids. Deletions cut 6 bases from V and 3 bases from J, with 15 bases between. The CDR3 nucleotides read TGTGCCAGCAGAGGAGGGGAAGGTAACAATCAGCCCCAGCATTTT. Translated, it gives CASRGGEGNNQPQHF.

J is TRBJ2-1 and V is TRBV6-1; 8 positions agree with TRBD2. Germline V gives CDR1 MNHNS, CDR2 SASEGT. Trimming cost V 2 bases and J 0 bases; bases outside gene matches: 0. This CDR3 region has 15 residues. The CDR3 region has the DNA TGTGCCAGCAGTGAACTAGCGGGCTCCTACAATGAGCAGTTCTTC. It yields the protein CASSELAGSYNEQFF.

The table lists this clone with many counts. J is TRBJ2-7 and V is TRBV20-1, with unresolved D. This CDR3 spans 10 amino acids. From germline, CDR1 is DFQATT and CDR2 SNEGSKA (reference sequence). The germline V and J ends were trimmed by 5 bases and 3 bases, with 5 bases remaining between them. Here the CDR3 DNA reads TGCAGTGCTGGCGGCTACGAGCAGTACTTC. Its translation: CSAGGYEQYF.

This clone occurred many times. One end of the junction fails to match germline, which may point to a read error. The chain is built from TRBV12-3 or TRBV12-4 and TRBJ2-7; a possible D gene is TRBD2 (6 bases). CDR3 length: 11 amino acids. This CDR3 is CASSQAGFPHF. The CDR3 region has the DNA TGTGCCAGCAGCCAGGCGGGGTTCCCTCACTTC.

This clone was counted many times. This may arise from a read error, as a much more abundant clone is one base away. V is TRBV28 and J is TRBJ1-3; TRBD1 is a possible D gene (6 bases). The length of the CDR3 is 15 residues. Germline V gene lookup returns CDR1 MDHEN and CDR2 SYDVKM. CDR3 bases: TGTGCCAGCACCCGGGGGACAAAAAATGGAAACACCGTATATTTT. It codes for CASTRGTKNGNTVYF.

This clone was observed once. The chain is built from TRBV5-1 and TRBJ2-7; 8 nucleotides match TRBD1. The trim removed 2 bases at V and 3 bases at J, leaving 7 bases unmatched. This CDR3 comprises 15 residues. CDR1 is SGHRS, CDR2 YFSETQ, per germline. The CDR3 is CASSFGPGQDYEQYF. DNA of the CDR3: TGCGCCAGCAGCTTCGGCCCGGGACAGGACTACGAGCAGTACTTC. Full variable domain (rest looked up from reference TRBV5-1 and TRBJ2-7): KAGVTQTPRYLIKTRGQQVTLSCSPISGHRSVSWYQQTPGQGLQFLFEYFSETQRNKGNFPGRFSGRQFSNSRSEMNVSTLELGDSALYLCASSFGPGQDYEQYFGPGTRLTVT.

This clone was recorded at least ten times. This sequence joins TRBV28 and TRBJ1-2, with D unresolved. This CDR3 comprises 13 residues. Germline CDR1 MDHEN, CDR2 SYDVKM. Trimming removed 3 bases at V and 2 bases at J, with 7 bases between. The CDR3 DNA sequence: TGTGCCAGCAGTTTGCACGGCAACTATGGCTACACCTTC. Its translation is CASSLHGNYGYTF.

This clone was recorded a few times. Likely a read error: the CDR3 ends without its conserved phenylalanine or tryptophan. The CDR3 DNA reads TGTGCCAGCAGAATTAGCGGCGAAGGGACCCAGTACCTC. Translating gives CASRISGEGTQYL. This chain joins TRBV6-1 and TRBJ2-5, with D possibly matching TRBD2 (6 bases). V lost 6 bases, J lost 7 bases, and 15 bases lay in between. In germline, CDR1 is MNHNS, CDR2 SASEGT. This CDR3 comprises 13 residues.

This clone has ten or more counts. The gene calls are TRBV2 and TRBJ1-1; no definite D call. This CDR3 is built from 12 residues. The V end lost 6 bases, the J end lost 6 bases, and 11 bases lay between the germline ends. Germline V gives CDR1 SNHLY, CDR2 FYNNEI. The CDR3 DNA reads TGTGCCAGCAGCTGGACTGTAGCTGAAGCTTTCTTT. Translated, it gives CASSWTVAEAFF.

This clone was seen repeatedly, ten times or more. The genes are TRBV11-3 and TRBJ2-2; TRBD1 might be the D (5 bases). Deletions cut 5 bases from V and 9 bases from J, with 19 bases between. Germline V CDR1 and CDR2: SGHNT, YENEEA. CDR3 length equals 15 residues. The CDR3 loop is CASSRIFTGSRELFF. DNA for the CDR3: TGTGCCAGCAGCCGAATTTTTACAGGATCCCGGGAGCTGTTTTTT.

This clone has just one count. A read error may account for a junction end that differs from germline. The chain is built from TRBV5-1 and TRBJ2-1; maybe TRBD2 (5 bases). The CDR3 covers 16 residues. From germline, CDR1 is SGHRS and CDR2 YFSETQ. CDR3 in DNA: TGCGCCAGCATCTTGGCCGGGGAGCTGGGCTCGGGTGAGCAGTTCTTC. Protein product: CASILAGELGSGEQFF.